A single sample is the source of the 24 T cell receptor beta chains below, sequenced in a study of OX40 agonist ivuxolimab in advanced cancers. TCRdb keeps only in-frame clones here, not all; method: immunoSEQ multiplex PCR. There are fewer than 90,000 clones in the sample; around 90% occur only once, and 2% to 2.5% lies in the top ten. The sequencing here drew on CD4+ or CD8+ T cells sorted from blood, taken in a trial of the OX40 agonist ivuxolimab. These receptors were taken from an adult with an advanced solid tumor such as melanoma, head and neck, liver or kidney cancer.

This chain connects TRBV7-9 to TRBJ1-4; D ambiguous. The germline gives CDR1 SEHNR, CDR2 FQNEAQ (reference sequence). The length of the CDR3 is 16 residues. V shed 4 bases and J shed 3 bases, with 15 bases lying between them. CDR3 amino acids: CASSSRRASPNEKLFF. The CDR3 DNA reads TGTGCCAGCAGCTCCCGGCGGGCCTCCCCTAATGAAAAACTGTTTTTT. Full variable domain (remainder filled in from reference TRBV7-9 and TRBJ1-4): DTGVSQNPRHKITKRGQNVTFRCDPISEHNRLYWYRQTLGQGPEFLTYFQNEAQLEKSRLLSDRFSAERPKGSFSTLEIQRTEQGDSAMYLCASSSRRASPNEKLFFGSGTQLSVL.

The V and J genes are TRBV20-1 and TRBJ2-4; no definite D call. The V end lost 4 bases, the J end lost 6 bases, and 7 bases lay between the germline ends. The CDR3 has 11 amino acids. Looked up from germline, CDR1 is DFQATT and CDR2 is SNEGSKA (reference sequence). The CDR3 loop is CSAIYGNIQYF. Here the CDR3 DNA reads TGCAGTGCTATCTATGGAAACATTCAGTACTTC.

In DNA form, the CDR3 reads TGTGCCTGGAGTCTTAACGCTGAAGCTTTCTTT. Translating gives CAWSLNAEAFF. The chain combines TRBV30 with TRBJ1-1; D is uncertain. Germline V lookup: CDR1 GTSNPN, CDR2 SVGIG (reference sequence). This CDR3 comprises 11 residues. V shed 2 bases and J shed 6 bases, with 7 bases lying between them.

The chain links TRBV5-1 to TRBJ2-2, with 7 positions matching TRBD1. Looked up from germline, CDR1 is SGHRS and CDR2 is YFSETQ. The CDR3 is made up of 16 amino acids. V lost 3 bases and J lost 0; bases outside the gene matches: 5. CDR3 nucleotides: TGCGCCAGCAGCTCAGGGGACAGAACGAACACCGGGGAGCTGTTTTTT. Residues: CASSSGDRTNTGELFF. The full variable domain, completed using reference TRBV5-1 and TRBJ2-2, is KAGVTQTPRYLIKTRGQQVTLSCSPISGHRSVSWYQQTPGQGLQFLFEYFSETQRNKGNFPGRFSGRQFSNSRSEMNVSTLELGDSALYLCASSSGDRTNTGELFFGEGSRLTVL.

J is TRBJ2-1 and V is TRBV7-2; no reliable D call. Germline V gene lookup returns CDR1 SGHTA and CDR2 FQGNSA. The CDR3 runs 15 residues. With 4 bases removed from V and 5 bases from J, the gap between germline ends came to 15 bases. Written as DNA, the CDR3 is TGTGCCAGCAGCTCCGTCCCTGGGCGAAACAATGAGCAGTTCTTC. It is translated as CASSSVPGRNNEQFF.

This chain connects TRBV4-3 to TRBJ2-2; D uncertain. V was cut by 2 bases and J by 3 bases, with 7 bases left in between. The V gene's germline CDR1 is LGHNA and CDR2 YSLEER. This CDR3 spans 14 amino acids. CDR3 sequence reads: CASSQLIDTGELFF. In DNA, the CDR3 is TGCGCCAGCAGCCAACTTATAGACACCGGGGAGCTGTTTTTT.

To note about this clone: Germline is not matched at one junction end, which may reflect a read error. V usage is TRBV2 and J usage is TRBJ1-4; TRBD1 matches 11 bases. CDR1 and CDR2 from the germline V gene are SNHLY and FYNNEI. The CDR3 runs to 16 residues. The CDR3 loop reads CASIPKTGTGGERLFF. CDR3 DNA sequence: TGTGCCAGCATCCCCAAAACCGGGACAGGGGGGGAAAGACTGTTTTTT.

This clone is a singleton in its sample. The chain is built from TRBV27 and TRBJ2-7, with D maybe TRBD2 (6 bases). CDR3 length equals 14 residues. Trimming cost V 6 bases and J 6 bases, with 18 bases left between them. Per germline, CDR1 MNHEY and CDR2 SMNVEV (reference sequence). In DNA form, the CDR3 reads TGTGCCAGCAGGTATCGACTAGTCGGGGGCGAGCAGTACTTC. It yields the protein CASRYRLVGGEQYF.

The chain carries TRBV6-1 and TRBJ1-4, with a possible D match to TRBD1 (5 bases). The CDR3 spans 14 residues. Trimming took 3 bases from V and 7 from J, leaving 12 bases between them. Looked up from germline, CDR1 is MNHNS and CDR2 is SASEGT. The CDR3 bases are TGTGCCAGCAGTGACATGGGGCTTGTTGAAAAACTGTTTTTT. It is translated as CASSDMGLVEKLFF.

The chain carries TRBV18 and TRBJ2-5; the D is unclear. V was cut by 3 bases and J by 2 bases, with 7 bases left in between. The CDR3 runs to 13 residues. Per germline, CDR1 KGHSH and CDR2 LQKENI. CDR3 DNA: TGTGCCAGCTCACCTACCAGACAAGAGACCCAGTACTTC. Its translation is CASSPTRQETQYF. The entire variable domain, with the rest obtained from reference TRBV18 and TRBJ2-5, is as follows: NAGVMQNPRHLVRRRGQEARLRCSPMKGHSHVYWYRQLPEEGLKFMVYLQKENIIDESGMPKERFSAEFPKEGPSILRIQQVVRGDSAAYFCASSPTRQETQYFGPGTRLLVL.

V gene TRBV2 combines with J gene TRBJ2-3; 11 bases align to TRBD2. The ends lost 6 bases at V and 5 bases at J; junction bases unmatched: 13. From germline, CDR1 is SNHLY and CDR2 FYNNEI. The CDR3 contains 17 residues. CDR3 bases: TGTGCCAGCAGGATGGGACTAGCGGAATTGTATGGAGATACGCAGTATTTT. Its translation is CASRMGLAELYGDTQYF.

This clone came up a few times. The chain carries TRBV5-6 and TRBJ2-7; 8 bases are a match to TRBD2. The V and J ends lost 3 bases and 4 bases, in that order; junction bases with no gene match: 15. CDR1 and CDR2 (germline): SGHDT, YYEEEE. CDR3 length: 17 residues. The CDR3 DNA is TGTGCCAGCAGCTCCCCCGGCAGTTGGCTAGCGGGTTACGAGCAGTACTTC. This translates into CASSSPGSWLAGYEQYF.

The V and J genes are TRBV6-1 and TRBJ1-6, with D hard to call. CDR1 is MNHNS, CDR2 SASEGT, per germline. V lost 6 bases, J lost 8 bases, and 8 bases lay in between. The CDR3 spans 12 residues. CDR3 region: CASRALDSPLHF. The CDR3 DNA follows: TGTGCCAGCAGGGCCCTGGATTCACCCCTCCACTTT.

The chain combines TRBV18 with TRBJ1-4; possible D gene TRBD1, 5 bases. CDR1 KGHSH and CDR2 LQKENI come from the germline V gene. The V gene lost 2 bases and the J gene lost 0 bases, with 7 bases spanning the gap. This CDR3 is built from 15 residues. The CDR3, as DNA: TGTGCCAGCTCACCAGGGGCTGCAACTAATGAAAAACTGTTTTTT. Its protein is CASSPGAATNEKLFF.

The chain employs TRBV6-1 and TRBJ2-5, with TRBD2 matching over 7 bases. This CDR3 contains 16 residues. Trimming removed 2 bases from V and 4 bases from J; junction bases left unmatched: 10. Per germline, CDR1 MNHNS and CDR2 SASEGT. CDR3 amino acids: CASSESWGGNGETQYF. DNA for the CDR3: TGTGCCAGCAGTGAATCGTGGGGGGGGAACGGAGAGACCCAGTACTTC.

Comments on this clone: A read error may produce the germline difference seen at one junction end. The chain links TRBV4-1 to TRBJ1-6, with a weak D call TRBD1 (5 bases). Per germline, CDR1 MGHRA and CDR2 YSYEKL. The CDR3 runs to 16 residues. The CDR3 reads CASRQALGDWGSPLHF. DNA of the CDR3: TGCGCCAGCAGACAAGCGCTTGGGGATTGGGGCTCACCCCTCCACTTT.

The rearrangement joins TRBV6-6 to TRBJ2-7; TRBD2 might be the D (5 bases). Germline values: CDR1 MNHNY, CDR2 SVGAGI (reference sequence). Trimming left V 4 bases short and J 0 bases short, with 7 bases between. This CDR3 spans 13 amino acids. DNA of the CDR3: TGTGCCAGCAGTTTTGCGGGCTCCTACGAGCAGTACTTC. It yields the protein CASSFAGSYEQYF.

V gene TRBV18 combines with J gene TRBJ2-2; 8 bases are a match to TRBD1. There are 16 residues in the CDR3. With 3 bases clipped from V and 4 bases from J, the junction kept 7 bases outside the gene matches. CDR1 is KGHSH, CDR2 LQKENI, per germline. Here the CDR3 DNA reads TGTGCCAGCTCACCGACCTCGACAGGGGTCACCGGGGAGCTGTTTTTT. As protein: CASSPTSTGVTGELFF.

The chain employs TRBV5-6 and TRBJ1-4, with 9 positions matching TRBD1. The CDR3 runs 15 residues. V dropped 4 bases and J dropped 2; count of bases not matched to a gene: 3. Germline CDR1 is SGHDT and CDR2 is YYEEEE. CDR3 protein: CASSLTGGTNEKLFF. CDR3 in DNA: TGTGCCAGCAGCCTAACAGGGGGCACTAATGAAAAACTGTTTTTT.

The rearrangement joins TRBV2 to TRBJ2-2, with TRBD1 identical over 9 bases. Germline CDR1 reads SNHLY; CDR2 reads FYNNEI. The CDR3 loop spans 15 amino acids. Trimming removed 8 bases from V and 6 bases from J; junction bases left unmatched: 10. Here the CDR3 DNA reads TGTGCCAGCCTTCCCGGGACAGGGTTGTCCGGGGAGCTGTTTTTT. Translation gives CASLPGTGLSGELFF.

V usage is TRBV5-1 and J usage is TRBJ1-1, with 8 positions matching TRBD1. Trimming removed 4 bases from V and 4 bases from J; junction bases left unmatched: 9. The CDR3 totals 15 residues. Germline CDR1 is SGHRS and CDR2 is YFSETQ. The CDR3 protein is CASSTGTGEGTEAFF. In nucleotides, the CDR3 is TGCGCCAGCAGCACCGGGACAGGCGAAGGCACTGAAGCTTTCTTT.

This chain uses TRBV11-2 with TRBJ2-7; possibly TRBD1 or TRBD2 for D (5 bases each). The CDR3 totals 15 residues. V was trimmed by 0 bases and J by 9 bases, leaving 18 bases between them. CDR1 and CDR2 (germline): SGHAT, FQNNGV. Here the CDR3 DNA reads TGTGCCAGCAGCTTAGATCACGCCAACCCTGGGGGGCAGTACTTC. It yields the protein CASSLDHANPGGQYF.

The rearrangement joins TRBV28 to TRBJ2-1; 10 bases match TRBD1. CDR1 is MDHEN, CDR2 SYDVKM, per germline. This CDR3 contains 15 residues. Unmatched junction bases numbered 5, after V lost 5 bases and J lost 4 bases. The CDR3 loop is CASSPGQGIYNEQFF. DNA for the CDR3: TGTGCCAGCAGTCCGGGACAGGGGATATACAATGAGCAGTTCTTC. The whole variable domain, remainder taken from reference TRBV28 and TRBJ2-1, is DVKVTQSSRYLVKRTGEKVFLECVQDMDHENMFWYRQDPGLGLRLIYFSYDVKMKEKGDIPEGYSVSREKKERFSLILESASTNQTSMYLCASSPGQGIYNEQFFGPGTRLTVL.

The V gene is TRBV28, the J gene TRBJ1-2, with D possibly being TRBD1 (5 bases). With 7 bases removed from V and 6 bases from J, the gap between germline ends came to 15 bases. The germline V gene encodes CDR1 MDHEN and CDR2 SYDVKM. The CDR3 runs 13 residues. The CDR3, as DNA: TGTGCCAGCACCTGGGGGGGAAAGAATGGCTACACCTTC. It yields the protein CASTWGGKNGYTF.